In this sample, the clone carrying this T cell receptor (beta chain) turned up a few times. The method was immunoSEQ multiplex PCR; TCRdb's version includes in-frame clones alone and lacks a portion of them. The sample gives about 40,000 clones, 75% to 85% of which show up once; about 20% is in the top ten. This specimen comes from a study of PD-1 blockade in mismatch repair-deficient tumors. Looked up from germline, CDR1 is WSHSY and CDR2 is SAAADI. CDR3 size: 15 residues. V trimming: 5 bases; J trimming: 4 bases; junction bases outside the gene matches: 7. This clonotype was obtained from an adult with mismatch repair-deficient cancer. This sample comprised peripheral blood, obtained 4 weeks after starting pembrolizumab. The chain links TRBV10-2 to TRBJ2-1; 8 bases map to TRBD2. This CDR3 reads CASSTTSATYNEQFF. CDR3 DNA: TGCGCCAGCAGTACGACTAGCGCTACTTACAATGAGCAGTTCTTC.